This T cell receptor (beta chain) stems from a study of cytomegalovirus exposure and HLA in healthy donors. Findings and limits, study-wide: Sequencing likely caused a cluster of highly shared sequence variants. TCR beta chains numbering some 160 were designated cytomegalovirus-associated. Analyses of presence and absence presupposed an approximately uniform sequencing depth across donors.

Of note for this clone: The antigen is unknown.

All donors participated as healthy donors of bone marrow. The PCR contained 60 Vbeta and 13 Jbeta primers. Clones were read by immunoSEQ multiplex PCR, and TCRdb kept only the in-frame ones, dropping some. The sample yields approximately 140,000 clones, over 60% seen once. The J segment lost 5 bases and the V segment lost 5 bases, leaving 6 bases of the junction unmatched. This CDR3 has 15 amino acids. In germline, CDR1 is LNHDA, CDR2 SQIVND (reference sequence). The origin of this receptor is a man aged 40-49 years in good health and CMV-seropositive. V usage is TRBV19 and J usage is TRBJ1-3; 10 positions match TRBD1. Source material: PBMCs. DNA for the CDR3: TGTGCCAGTAGTGGAGGACAGGGGGATAGAAACACCATATATTTT. This sequence encodes CASSGGQGDRNTIYF.